This entry features one T cell receptor beta chain sequence. Its antigen is still unknown. It has no much larger one-base neighbor in the sample; base qualities were not kept. Based on the germline V gene (reference sequence), the CDR1 and CDR2 sequences are LNHDA and SQIVND. The CDR3 runs 18 amino acids, cysteine and phenylalanine included. Kept here is only the CDR3 DNA, which spans 54 bases and is read in frame from base 1. From V the trimming removes 0 bases and from J it removes 5 bases, while the gene matches leave 12 bases of the junction unaccounted for. This sample was taken from a study of technical replicates of blood from a few donors (dated by TCRdb to about 2017). The receptor library was made with the immunoSEQ multiplex PCR assay. The source is immuneACCESS, and TCRdb retained only in-frame sequences with V and J called. Part of the clones is not carried over; for the studies checked, unresolved V genes explain less than half of this, and the remainder is unexplained. This sample comprises roughly 72,000 clones, approximately 91% of them detected only once. The ten largest clones represent 0.3% to 0.45% of the sample.

The rearranged segments are TRBV19 and TRBJ1-5, with 8 middle bases fitting TRBD1. The specimen sequenced was T cells isolated from PBMCs. This sequence was found in a human donor in good health. Read as DNA, the sequence is TGTGCCAGTAGTATAGATTTCCCCCTACAGGGGGAGGATCAGCCCCAGCATTTT. Its protein product is CASSIDFPLQGEDQPQHF.